This T cell receptor beta chain was captured by sequencing in a study of cytomegalovirus exposure and HLA in healthy donors (dated by TCRdb to about 2017). General notes on the study: An earlier analysis of 587 of the donors reported roughly 270 Gb of sequence data and 120 million or so unique TCR beta sequences from about 179 million T cells. An early release covering more than 500 HLA-typed donors comprised about 300 gigabases of sequencing data and roughly 85 million unique TCR sequences. Among the roughly 380 genotyped donors, roughly 80% belonged to the genetic ancestry cluster associated with self-reported Caucasian donors. The study aimed to test whether signatures of past pathogen exposure could be identified by cataloging public T cell receptors. The study profiled the T cell repertoires of more than 500 subjects by immunosequencing and related them to cytomegalovirus serostatus. A separate validation cohort of 100 to 150 different subjects was used in addition to the 666-subject first cohort. To predict cytomegalovirus infection status, the study brought together high-throughput TCR immunosequencing, statistical association of individual TCRs with disease status, and machine learning. A later analysis re-analyzed previously published TCR beta repertoires from hundreds of donors and added high-resolution HLA genotyping to study TCR occurrence patterns. Rather than using new phenotypic data, the later analysis identified candidate immune exposures from TCR beta sequences and from how often those sequences occurred across donors. To decide whether each TCR beta V gene segment behaved as functional or pseudogenic, an earlier analysis of some 580 of the donors relied on high-throughput TCR beta sequencing. Donor age, sex, ethnicity and CMV serostatus were compiled together with the repertoire data. Genome-wide SNP genotypes for about 55% of the roughly 670 donors were used in a later genetic analysis, which treated that subset as a discovery cohort. All discovery cohort repertoires had been generated using a single sequencing platform. HLA typing included class I and class II loci at four-digit resolution. Typing coverage varied by locus: 629-630 donors for A, B, C, DRB1 and DQB1; 522 for DQA1; 600 to 610 for DPA1; about 450 for DPB1. Five DR-DQ haplotypes were treated as single units for association and clustering because of strong linkage in the cohort. Among some 400 genotyped donors of the cohort, an average of around 250,000 unique TCR beta nucleotide sequences was sequenced per donor, of which roughly 17% were non-productive.

The cohort was made up of 666 healthy bone marrow donors. At the time of sampling, all cohort members were nominally healthy, though unrecorded immune exposures were likely present. The donor tested CMV seropositive, placing the donor among the 290 or so seropositive members of the cohort. A peripheral blood sample was provided by each donor, and peripheral blood mononuclear cells were used for TCR beta sequencing. Genomic DNA extraction from the blood cell samples was performed with the Qiagen DNeasy Blood Extraction Kit. With respect to this clone: Its antigen target is currently unknown. Per-nucleotide qualities are absent, and no much larger clonotype sits a single base away.

The method behind the library was the immunoSEQ multiplex PCR assay. The multiplex PCR relied on a mix of 60 forward primers for TCR Vbeta segments and 13 reverse primers for TCR Jbeta segments. The CDR3 region of rearranged TCR beta genes was amplified from genomic DNA by a multiplex PCR assay. Amplified TCR beta libraries were sequenced as 87-base-pair reads on the Illumina HiSeq System. As for the original processing: A later analysis tallied 70 million to 100 million unique TCR beta chains across the 666 repertoires, and about 10 million of those chains were shared by two or more donors. Raw reads were error-corrected and collapsed into unique sequences by a nearest-neighbor algorithm in which closely related sequences were merged to remove PCR and sequencing errors. CDR3 sequences were aligned to IMGT reference sequences to assign V, D and J gene segments. For a sequence to be retained, a match of at least six nucleotides to both a V gene segment and a J gene segment was required. Rearrangements were classified as productive when the CDR3 lacked stop codons and remained in frame with V and J, and all other rearrangements were classified as non-productive. Following IMGT convention, CDR3 was defined as the stretch from the second conserved V-encoded cysteine up to the conserved J-encoded phenylalanine. In an earlier analysis of roughly 580 of the donors, sequences lacking an unambiguous match to a single V gene segment were excluded. An earlier analysis of just under 600 of the donors called V segments functional above 56.7% productive rearrangements and segregating when the between-donor standard deviation exceeded 5%. A statistical classification framework was built for diagnosing cytomegalovirus status from the catalog of TCR beta chain sequences. In a later analysis, TCR nucleotide sequences were compared against IMGT/GENE-DB human TR gene sequences so that V and J genes could be assigned. Using the TCRdist pipeline, a later analysis assigned CDR3 sequences along with most-parsimonious VDJ recombination scenarios. In a later analysis, each TCR beta chain was defined by its CDR3 amino acid sequence together with its V-gene family, and reads without a unique V-gene family were excluded. A later analysis removed 592 highly shared, low-generation-probability nucleotide sequences to deal with suspected cross-contamination and a sequencing artifact. A later analysis calculated a clonal expansion index for each public chain from normalized within-repertoire ranks of inferred template counts. Generation probabilities in a later analysis came from a VDJ recombination model fitted to out-of-frame rearrangements, and those results were checked against IGoR. In a later analysis, hypergeometric tests were used to score TCR-TCR, TCR-HLA and TCR-CMV co-occurrence, with a repertoire-size bias correction applied to TCR pairs. To estimate false discovery rates, a later analysis permuted the HLA or CMV assignments 20 times. A later analysis grouped co-occurring TCRs with DBSCAN, adding TCRdist sequence similarity when clustering within HLA-allele-positive subsets. Repertoires with fewer than 30,000 or more than 120,000 public chains were left out of co-occurrence clustering, as were four to six repertoires with anomalous nucleotide sharing. Not all clones reach the TCRdb copy of this immuneACCESS table, which keeps in-frame sequences only. Checked studies attribute under half of the gap to unresolved V genes and leave the rest unexplained. The DNA gave D and trimming, while V, J and clone size come from that table. Across this sample there are approximately 95,000 clones, with around 75% seen only once. Approximately 11% of the sample goes to the ten largest clones.

V loses 3 bases of germline sequence and J loses 2 bases, and the interval between the two ends is 7 bases. CDR1 and CDR2 are drawn from the germline V gene: SGHTA, FQGNSA. The CDR3 numbers 13 residues from cysteine through phenylalanine. The DNA shown is the 39-base CDR3, in frame from base 1. The research as a whole found: Immune exposure information for the cohort was limited to CMV serostatus. A later analysis reported that several top co-occurrence clusters appeared linked to parvovirus B19, influenza, CMV and Epstein-Barr virus. In a later analysis, most CMV-associated TCR beta chains were found to appear HLA-restricted, with HLA associations seemingly driven largely by CMV exposure. At a false discovery rate of 0.05, a later analysis linked about 17,000 TCR beta sequences to specific HLA alleles. In a later analysis, HLA-associated TCR beta chains were found to be more clonally expanded and to have lower generation probabilities than equally common non-associated chains. Broadly in line with IMGT annotations, most TCR beta V segments showed up in productive rearrangements about 90% or about 30% of the time in an earlier analysis of 587 of the donors. The authors suggested that the approach could potentially be generalized to other disease states and immunological phenotypes. A cluster of highly shared sequence variants was judged likely to be a technical artifact of the sequencing pipeline. A later genetic analysis reported fewer N-insertions in productive TCRs among donors in an Asian-associated ancestry cluster than the roughly 640-donor mean. According to a later analysis, TCR association rates differed among HLA loci, with DRB1 alleles showing the most associated TCRs and HLA-C alleles showing the fewest. In a later genetic analysis, a missense DCLRE1C variant was associated with V-gene and J-gene trimming of TCR beta chains, and the association was replicated in an independent cohort. In vitro tests confirmed that three of the cytomegalovirus-associated TCR beta chains recognize cytomegalovirus antigens. Some IMGT-functional V segments, including TRBV6-2 and TRBV6-3, could not be distinguished by the 87-base-pair reads and were therefore excluded. Assigning TCR associations to individual alleles was difficult when HLA alleles, especially DR and DQ, strongly co-occurred. Because some donors lacked HLA typing at each locus, the association tests relied only on the typed subset. A further reported finding was that TCR beta sequences accurately predicted the HLA-A and HLA-B alleles for most subjects in the first cohort. The presence/absence analyses assumed that sequencing depth was roughly uniform across donors, and that assumption may not be true. Across donors, most TCR sequences were observed very rarely, whereas some public TCRs were present in many individuals. Linkage disequilibrium might explain the correlated functional status among segregating V segments, but an unknown experimental factor could not be excluded. Because counts were too low, 15 to 20 rarely observed V segments, including chromosome 9 orphons, were excluded from the earlier analysis of several hundred of the donors. The study listed approximately 150 TCR beta chains as associated with cytomegalovirus. The classifier was reported to diagnose cytomegalovirus status with high specificity and sensitivity in both the original cohort and the validation cohort. In this cohort, only TCR beta chains were sequenced, and detectable features were limited by the absence of alpha or paired-chain data.

This sequence was found in a man between 18 and 29 years old in good health and CMV-seropositive. The chain couples TRBV7-2 to TRBJ1-2, with an unclear D gene assignment. Sample: PBMCs. At the DNA level, the sequence is TGTGCCAGCAGCTTTGACGGGAACTATGGCTACACCTTC. Its protein is CASSFDGNYGYTF.